The clone carrying this T cell receptor (beta chain) was detected once. Original processing notes: Estimation of nucleated cell counts relied on the amplification of reference gene primers. Method: immunoSEQ multiplex PCR; TCRdb's copy keeps in-frame clones and lacks some. V, J and clone size derive from that table, while D and trimming were established from the DNA sequence. The sample contains approximately 170,000 clones, just under 90% of which appear only once. The record originates from a study of blood T cell repertoires in COVID-19. On the study more broadly: The United States, Italy and Spain provided the acute and convalescent COVID-19 samples. From T cells, B-cell-depleted T cells, or PBMCs came the material, which was cDNA or gDNA.

The origin of this receptor is a man aged 18-30 years with active or convalescent COVID-19. Sequencing used peripheral blood.

CDR3 loop: CASSEGTGGRETQYF. The DNA for the CDR3 is TGTGCCAGCAGTGAAGGGACAGGGGGCAGGGAGACCCAGTACTTC. This sequence joins TRBV6-1 and TRBJ2-5, with 11 bases that match TRBD1. From germline, CDR1 is MNHNS and CDR2 SASEGT. V lost 1 base and J lost 5; bases outside the gene matches: 3. The CDR3 has 15 amino acids.